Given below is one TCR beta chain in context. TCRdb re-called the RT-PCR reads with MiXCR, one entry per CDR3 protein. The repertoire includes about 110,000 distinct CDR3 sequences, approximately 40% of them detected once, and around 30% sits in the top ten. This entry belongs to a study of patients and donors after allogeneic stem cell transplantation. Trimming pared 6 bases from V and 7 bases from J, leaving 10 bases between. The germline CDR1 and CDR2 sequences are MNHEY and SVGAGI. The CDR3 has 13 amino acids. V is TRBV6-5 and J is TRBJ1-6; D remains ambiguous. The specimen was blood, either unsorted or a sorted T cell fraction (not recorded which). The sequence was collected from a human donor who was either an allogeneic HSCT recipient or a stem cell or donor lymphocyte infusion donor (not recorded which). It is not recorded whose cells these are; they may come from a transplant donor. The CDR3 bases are TGTGCCAGCAGCCCCAGCCCAAATTCACCCCTCCACTTT. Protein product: CASSPSPNSPLHF.